One and the same sample provided the 20 T cell receptor beta chains below, sequenced in a study of Ad26.COV2.S vaccination and SARS-CoV-2 variants. Stated treatment: some 19 received Ad26.COV2.S at low or high dose, single or two shots; about 5 received placebo; per-sample allocation not given. The study sampled participants on day 63 after the first vaccine or placebo injection. Repertoires were generated with immunoSEQ multiplex PCR, while TCRdb's copy carries only in-frame clones and drops some. This repertoire shows hundreds of thousands of clones, 83% found once; its top ten account for just under 7.5%. The sample here was peripheral blood, taken in a trial of Ad26.COV2.S vaccine versus placebo. The receptor set was obtained from a person aged 18-60 years who received the Ad26.COV2.S COVID-19 vaccine or a placebo.

CDR3 region: CASSGTDSSYEQYF. DNA for the CDR3: TGTGCCAGCAGTGGGACCGACAGCTCCTACGAGCAGTACTTC. V and J are TRBV28 and TRBJ2-7, with D tentatively TRBD1 or TRBD2 (5 bases each). The CDR3 has 14 amino acids. The V end lost 5 bases, the J end lost 0 bases, and 11 bases lay between the germline ends. Germline lookup yields CDR1 MDHEN and CDR2 SYDVKM. The full variable domain, its missing parts supplied by reference TRBV28 and TRBJ2-7, is DVKVTQSSRYLVKRTGEKVFLECVQDMDHENMFWYRQDPGLGLRLIYFSYDVKMKEKGDIPEGYSVSREKKERFSLILESASTNQTSMYLCASSGTDSSYEQYFGPGTRLTVT.

The chain is built from TRBV5-1 and TRBJ2-2; 8 bases fit TRBD1. Germline V lookup: CDR1 SGHRS, CDR2 YFSETQ. V lost 4 bases and J lost 2; bases outside the gene matches: 1. The CDR3 has 14 residues. This chain's CDR3 is CASSGTGNTGELFF. The CDR3 DNA is TGCGCCAGCAGCGGGACAGGTAACACCGGGGAGCTGTTTTTT.

The CDR3: CASSEQGHQPQHF. In DNA form, the CDR3 reads TGTGCCAGCAGCGAACAGGGACATCAGCCCCAGCATTTT. The rearrangement uses TRBV6-2 or TRBV6-3 and TRBJ1-5, with D possibly being TRBD1 (6 bases). V lost 6 bases to trimming and J lost 5 bases, with 11 bases between them. The CDR3 runs 13 residues. Germline V CDR1 and CDR2: MNHEY, SVGEGT.

In its sample, this clone was seen once. This chain uses TRBV16 with TRBJ2-2; TRBD2 is a possible D gene (5 bases). V lost 7 bases and J lost 1, with 10 bases in between. The germline gives CDR1 KGHSY, CDR2 FQNENV. The CDR3 has 14 residues. The CDR3 here is CASTHRENTGELFF. CDR3 nucleotides: TGTGCCAGCACCCACCGGGAGAACACCGGGGAGCTGTTTTTT.

This clone was seen just once. The V call is TRBV7-9, the J call TRBJ2-3; possibly TRBD1 or TRBD2 for D (5 bases each). CDR1 is SEHNR and CDR2 is FQNEAQ in the germline V gene (reference sequence). The CDR3 is 14 amino acids. The V gene lost 0 bases and the J gene lost 1 base, with 5 bases spanning the gap. Written as DNA, the CDR3 is TGTGCCAGCAGCTTAGCGGGGGGCACAGATACGCAGTATTTT. Amino acids: CASSLAGGTDTQYF. The full variable domain, with the rest looked up from reference TRBV7-9 and TRBJ2-3, is DTGVSQNPRHKITKRGQNVTFRCDPISEHNRLYWYRQTLGQGPEFLTYFQNEAQLEKSRLLSDRFSAERPKGSFSTLEIQRTEQGDSAMYLCASSLAGGTDTQYFGPGTRLTVL.

Remarks on this clone: At one of its ends the junction is not consistent with the germline gene, which may arise from a read error. This sequence joins TRBV5-6 and TRBJ2-1; D possibly matches TRBD1 or TRBD2 (5 bases each). The CDR3 loop spans 12 amino acids. Per the germline V gene, CDR1 is SGHDT and CDR2 is YYEEEE. CDR3 coding DNA: TGTACCAGCAGCTTCTGGGGGAATGAGCAGTTCTTC. Residues: CTSSFWGNEQFF.

The chain recombines TRBV19 with TRBJ2-5; D unclear. Germline CDR1 is LNHDA and CDR2 is SQIVND (reference sequence). This CDR3 has 14 amino acids. Trimming shortened V by 6 bases and J by 2 bases, and 13 bases separated the two germline ends. The CDR3 spells CASSVFGVQETQYF. In DNA form, the CDR3 reads TGTGCCAGTAGCGTATTCGGTGTTCAAGAGACCCAGTACTTC.

This chain links TRBV7-6 with TRBJ1-1, with TRBD1 as a possible D gene (5 bases). The CDR3 sequence is 14 residues long. The V end lost 4 bases, the J end lost 2 bases, and 11 bases lay between the germline ends. Germline V gives CDR1 SGHVS, CDR2 FNYEAQ. CDR3 amino acids: CASSSQDINTEAFF. The CDR3 DNA reads as TGTGCCAGCAGCTCGCAGGACATTAACACTGAAGCTTTCTTT.

Notes on this clone: A single base separates this from a much larger clone, so it may be a read error. This chain links TRBV6-6 with TRBJ2-1, with 12 bases that match TRBD2. With V trimmed by 2 bases and J by 7 bases, 0 bases remained unmatched. This CDR3 has 14 residues. Looked up from germline, CDR1 is MNHNY and CDR2 is SVGAGI (reference sequence). The CDR3 protein is CASSYGTSGNEQFF. The CDR3 DNA is TGTGCCAGCAGTTACGGGACTAGCGGGAATGAGCAGTTCTTC.

The chain joins TRBV12-3 or TRBV12-4 to TRBJ2-7; the match to TRBD1 covers 7 bases. CDR3 length: 11 amino acids. V shed 5 bases, J shed 7 bases, and the junction held 2 bases outside the gene matches. The CDR3 region has the DNA TGTGCCAGCAGTACGACAGGGGAGCAGTACTTC. Amino acid sequence: CASSTTGEQYF.

This sequence joins TRBV21-1 and TRBJ1-2; the table's D call, TRBD1, was not checked against the DNA. TRBV21-1 is recorded as a pseudogene. The CDR3 has 15 residues. This CDR3 reads CASSRHQGAGYGYTF. CDR3 DNA sequence: TGTGCCAGCAGCAGGCATCAGGGGGCGGGCTATGGCTACACCTTC.

CDR3 sequence (DNA): TGTGCCAGCTCAGTACAGGGGGCCGTTAATTCACCCCTCCACTTT. This sequence encodes CASSVQGAVNSPLHF. This chain connects TRBV18 to TRBJ1-6; TRBD1 matches at 9 bases. The trim removed 5 bases at V and 6 bases at J, leaving 5 bases unmatched. CDR3 size: 15 residues. In germline, CDR1 is KGHSH, CDR2 LQKENI.

The chain has TRBV7-2 and TRBJ1-2; D might be TRBD1 (5 bases). This CDR3 is 15 amino acids long. The germline V gene encodes CDR1 SGHTA and CDR2 FQGNSA. The V gene lost 4 bases and the J gene lost 4 bases, with 16 bases spanning the gap. The CDR3 loop is CASSSRQSTSYGYTF. The CDR3 DNA reads as TGTGCCAGCAGCTCTAGACAGTCTACCTCCTATGGCTACACCTTC.

This sequence joins TRBV11-3 and TRBJ1-1, with D possibly matching TRBD1 (6 bases). The CDR3 totals 15 residues. Germline values: CDR1 SGHNT, CDR2 YENEEA. V gave up 1 base and J gave up 0 bases, with 9 bases separating them. The CDR3 sequence is CASSLAGQMNTEAFF. The CDR3 region has the DNA TGTGCCAGCAGCTTAGCAGGACAGATGAACACTGAAGCTTTCTTT.

The chain links TRBV1 to TRBJ2-3; the D call in the table, TRBD2, was not verified against the DNA. TRBV1 is listed as a pseudogene. The CDR3 covers 18 residues. This CDR3 is CTSSQESSGGKSTDTQYF. Written as DNA, the CDR3 is TGCACCAGCAGCCAAGAATCTAGCGGGGGTAAAAGCACAGATACGCAGTATTTT.

The CDR3, as DNA: TGTGCCAGCAGCCACTGGGACAGGGCAGGTGGCTACACCTTC. Its translation is CASSHWDRAGGYTF. This chain links TRBV14 with TRBJ1-2; 9 bases are a match to TRBD1. The trim removed 3 bases at V and 7 bases at J, leaving 6 bases unmatched. Germline CDR1 SGHDN, CDR2 FVKESK. This CDR3 comprises 14 residues.

The V call is TRBV5-4, the J call TRBJ1-2, with D possibly matching TRBD1 (5 bases). CDR1 SGHNT and CDR2 YYREEE come from the germline V gene (reference sequence). The CDR3 length is 15 residues. V dropped 0 bases and J dropped 2 bases, with 11 bases sitting between them. The CDR3 loop reads CASSLGGNTNYGYTF. The CDR3 coding sequence is TGTGCCAGCAGCTTGGGGGGGAACACCAACTATGGCTACACCTTC. The full variable domain, in which reference TRBV5-4 and TRBJ1-2 provide the parts outside the CDR3, is ETGVTQSPTHLIKTRGQQVTLRCSSQSGHNTVSWYQQALGQGPQFIFQYYREEENGRGNFPPRFSGLQFPNYSSELNVNALELDDSALYLCASSLGGNTNYGYTFGSGTRLTVV.

This chain joins TRBV7-9 and TRBJ2-5; D gene uncertain. The CDR3 has 14 residues. The V end was cut by 5 bases, the J end by 0 bases, with 10 bases between. Germline V gene sequence: CDR1 SEHNR, CDR2 FQNEAQ (reference sequence). The CDR3 DNA follows: TGTGCCAGCAGCCTGAACTCATACCAAGAGACCCAGTACTTC. Amino acid sequence: CASSLNSYQETQYF.

This clone was seen only once. The chain couples TRBV2 to TRBJ1-5; no clear D. The V gene's germline CDR1 is SNHLY and CDR2 FYNNEI. The V end was cut by 2 bases, the J end by 7 bases, with 9 bases between. The CDR3 loop spans 13 amino acids. DNA for the CDR3: TGTGCCAGCAGTGAAAGTCCTAGCCAGCCCCAGCATTTT. Translation: CASSESPSQPQHF.

This clone occurred once. The rearrangement joins TRBV28 to TRBJ1-1; D may be TRBD1 (6 bases). This CDR3 has 14 residues. V gave up 5 bases and J gave up 4 bases, with 14 bases separating them. CDR1 and CDR2 (germline): MDHEN, SYDVKM. The CDR3 DNA sequence: TGTGCCAGCAGTGACATACAGGGCGTCACTGAAGCTTTCTTT. Its translation is CASSDIQGVTEAFF.